This T cell receptor (beta chain) was retrieved from a study of blood T cells in healthy people across ages. The CDR3 length is 13 residues. Looked up from germline, CDR1 is SGHTA and CDR2 is FQGNSA. Trimming took off 5 bases at V and 7 bases at J, with 12 bases between the two ends. A J-beta primer mix and a sample-barcoded 5' primer were used in a second PCR of roughly 7 to 12 cycles. Tagging of each cDNA molecule was performed by a template-switch adaptor with 12 random nucleotides. TCRdb re-analysed the 5' RACE reads in MiXCR, keeping a single row per CDR3 protein. The sample lists more than 650,000 distinct CDR3 sequences; approximately 21% were seen once. The amount of total RNA extracted per sample was at least 6 micrograms. Whole-study findings and limits: It was found that TCR beta diversity correlated strongly with the percentage of naive T cells. Higher diversity and more naive CD4+ cells were features of long-lived donors, compared to aged donors.

This clonotype was observed a few times. Its antigen is currently unknown. This sequence was found in a man aged 65 to 85 in good health. Sequenced sample: blood. This chain uses TRBV7-2 with TRBJ2-4; D remains unclear. The CDR3 nucleotides read TGTGCCAGCAGCCCCCGCCTAAGCAACATTCAGTACTTC. Its protein is CASSPRLSNIQYF.